The TCR beta chain under discussion was sequenced for a study of shared clonotypes between healthy human individuals. Study information: The study used three CD4 naive, three CD4 memory, two CD8 naive and one CD8 memory plate per donor. General observations from the study: It was only blood that was sampled, and tissue repertoires likely differ. The four-donor shared clonotypes exceeded non-shared clonotypes in generation probability, with non-shared ones scoring lower.

This CDR3 comprises 12 residues. The germline V and J ends were trimmed by 8 bases and 8 bases, with 15 bases remaining between them. Germline V CDR1 and CDR2: MNHEY, SMNVEV (reference sequence). Every immunoSEQ plate was one replicate of a subset's evenly spread DNA. Produced via immunoSEQ multiplex PCR; TCRdb's table is partial and in-frame only. The sample has some 2.1 million clones, just under 95% seen once. CD45RO-negative CD8 cells positively selected for CCR7 made up the naive population, which excluded terminally differentiated effector memory CD45RA+ cells. As concerns this clone: Its matching antigen is unknown.

Sample: naive CD8+ T cells sorted from blood. The sequence was obtained from a man between 18 and 29 years old in good health. The J gene is TRBJ1-2, the V gene TRBV27; possible D gene TRBD1, 5 bases. CDR3 bases: TGTGCCAGCTATCGAGGGGCGGAGGGCTACACCTTC. Its translation: CASYRGAEGYTF.